A single sample gave rise to the 27 T cell receptor beta chains below, sequenced in a study of T cell clonality in common variable immunodeficiency (dated by TCRdb to 2014 to 2015). Library creation used the immunoSEQ multiplex PCR assay. As stored in TCRdb, this immuneACCESS dataset retains in-frame rearrangements with V and J assigned. A fraction of the clones does not appear; measured against another copy, unresolved V genes explain less than half of the discrepancy, and the remainder lacks a known reason. This sample holds 55,000 or so clones in total, without any singletons. Jointly, the top ten make up roughly 5.9% of the sample. Sequencing was done on a sample of peripheral blood mononuclear cells. These receptors were taken from a person aged 18 to 75 in good health.

This clone was detected ten times or more. The sequence runs out 3 residues before the end of the CDR3; the remainder is reconstructed from the germline J gene. The chain employs TRBV2 and TRBJ2-1; D unresolved. The V end lost 6 bases, the J end lost 9 bases, and 12 bases lay between the germline ends. The CDR3 is made up of 12 amino acids. Germline-derived CDR1 and CDR2 are SNHLY and FYNNEI. The DNA read from the CDR3 is TGTGCCAGCAGCCGCGCCCGCGGTGAG. Translation: CASSRARGE. In full, the CDR3 is CASSRARGEQFF.

This clone came up many times. Sequencing ends 3 residues short of the CDR3 end; the germline J gene provides the rest. The chain couples TRBV5-1 to TRBJ2-5, with a possible D match to TRBD1 (6 bases). V was clipped by 7 bases and J by 3 bases, with 16 bases between them. CDR1 is SGHRS, CDR2 YFSETQ, per germline. This CDR3 contains 14 residues. CDR3 amino acids: CASHYRDPEETQYF. The CDR3 bases that were read are TGCGCCAGCCACTACAGGGATCCGGAAGAGACC.

This clone was detected ten times or more. The read ends 3 residues shy of where the CDR3 ends; the end is completed using the germline J gene. V and J are TRBV20-1 and TRBJ1-2; D is unclear. The V gene's germline CDR1 is DFQATT and CDR2 SNEGSKA (reference sequence). The V and J ends lost 4 bases and 0 bases respectively, with 15 bases between them. This CDR3 has 15 residues. CDR3 bases read: TGCAGTGCTACGGACCTTACGGGGACTAACTATGGC. Amino acid sequence: CSATDLTGTNYG. Given in full, the CDR3 is CSATDLTGTNYGYTF.

A few counts support this clone. The read ends 3 residues early relative to the CDR3; the germline J gene fills the gap. The chain links TRBV19 to TRBJ2-1, with D perhaps matching TRBD2 (5 bases). The V end was cut by 2 bases, the J end by 3 bases, with 8 bases between. Germline CDR1 and CDR2: LNHDA and SQIVND (reference sequence). The CDR3 spans 14 residues. The CDR3 here is CASSISGLYNEQFF. The part of the CDR3 DNA that was read is TGTGCCAGTAGTATATCTGGACTCTACAATGAG.

Ten or more counts support this clone. The CDR3 end is not reached by the read, which stops 3 residues before it; the germline J gene fills it in. The chain employs TRBV6-2 or TRBV6-3 and TRBJ2-7; 10 nucleotides agree with TRBD2. Germline-derived CDR1 and CDR2 are MNHEY and SVGEGT. V lost 5 bases to trimming and J lost 1 base; unmatched junction nucleotides: 5. CDR3 length equals 15 residues. Incomplete CDR3 DNA: TGTGCCAGCAGTCTACTAGCGGGGACTTCCTACGAG. Protein sequence: CASSLLAGTSYE. In full, the CDR3 is CASSLLAGTSYEQYF.

This clone was observed at least ten times. Coverage ceases 3 residues before the CDR3 finishes, and the germline J gene fills in the end. The chain is built from TRBV2 and TRBJ1-5; unclear D gene. This CDR3 is built from 14 residues. Germline V gene sequence: CDR1 SNHLY, CDR2 FYNNEI. The V end was cut by 4 bases, the J end by 5 bases, with 12 bases between. The DNA read from the CDR3 is TGTGCCAGCAGTGTCGTGTCAGGTCATCAGCCC. It encodes CASSVVSGHQP. From start to end, the CDR3 is CASSVVSGHQPQHF.

In its sample, this clone was seen many times. Read coverage stops 3 residues before the CDR3 terminus; the germline J gene supplies the remainder. The rearrangement joins TRBV7-2 to TRBJ1-6; weak D call: TRBD1 (5 bases). Trimming pared 5 bases from V and 10 bases from J, leaving 12 bases between. The CDR3 extends over 13 amino acids. The germline V gene encodes CDR1 SGHTA and CDR2 FQGNSA. CDR3 DNA, as far as it was read: TGTGCCAGCAGCCTATCCAGGGCATCACCC. It specifies CASSLSRASP. The full-length CDR3 reads as CASSLSRASPLHF.

The table lists this clone with many counts. The DNA ends 3 residues before the CDR3 does, and the rest of the CDR3 is filled in from the germline J gene. The chain couples TRBV6-2 or TRBV6-3 to TRBJ1-1; the D is unclear. CDR1 is MNHEY, CDR2 SVGEGT, per germline. Trimming removed 5 bases from V and 1 base from J, with 11 bases in between. CDR3 length: 14 residues. The DNA read from the CDR3 is TGTGCCAGCAGTGGGTGGGCTACGAACACTGAA. This translates into CASSGWATNTE. The entire CDR3 protein reads CASSGWATNTEAFF.

A word on this clone: The observed sequence ends 3 residues before the CDR3 terminus, with the missing tail filled in from the germline J gene. The J gene is TRBJ2-1, the V gene TRBV5-4; 8 bases line up with TRBD2. V was clipped by 4 bases and J by 7 bases; unmatched bases: 10. In germline, CDR1 is SGHNT, CDR2 YYREEE (reference sequence). This CDR3 region has 15 residues. Partial CDR3 DNA: TGTGCCAGCAGCGCCGGAGCGGGAGAAGATAATGAG. Amino acids: CASSAGAGEDNE. The full CDR3 protein reads CASSAGAGEDNEQFF. Supplemented by reference TRBV5-4 and TRBJ2-1, the full variable domain reads ETGVTQSPTHLIKTRGQQVTLRCSSQSGHNTVSWYQQALGQGPQFIFQYYREEENGRGNFPPRFSGLQFPNYSSELNVNALELDDSALYLCASSAGAGEDNEQFFGPGTRLTVL.

The table lists this clone with many counts. The observed sequence ends 3 residues before the CDR3 terminus, with the missing tail filled in from the germline J gene. The genes are TRBV5-1 and TRBJ2-3, with TRBD2 matching over 9 bases. V trimming: 0 bases; J trimming: 1 base; junction bases outside the gene matches: 6. CDR1 SGHRS and CDR2 YFSETQ come from the germline V gene. This CDR3 has 17 amino acids. CDR3 loop: CASSLALSSGGTDTQYF. The part of the CDR3 DNA that was read is TGCGCCAGCAGCTTGGCCCTTTCTAGCGGGGGCACAGATACG. The whole variable domain, filled in from reference TRBV5-1 and TRBJ2-3, reads KAGVTQTPRYLIKTRGQQVTLSCSPISGHRSVSWYQQTPGQGLQFLFEYFSETQRNKGNFPGRFSGRQFSNSRSEMNVSTLELGDSALYLCASSLALSSGGTDTQYFGPGTRLTVL.

In this sample, this clone turned up a few times. The sequenced fragment ends 3 residues before the CDR3 boundary, so the rest is inferred from the germline J gene. The rearrangement joins TRBV19 to TRBJ1-2, with no clear D. The length of the CDR3 is 15 residues. Germline CDR1 reads LNHDA; CDR2 reads SQIVND (reference sequence). The DNA read from the CDR3 is TGTGCCAGTACTAGCGGGAGGATGAGCACAGATACC. Protein product: CASTSGRMSTDT. The CDR3 reads in full as CASTSGRMSTDTYTF.

This clone was detected many times. Read sequence stops 3 residues before the CDR3 end, and the germline J gene provides the missing end. This rearrangement joins TRBV11-2 to TRBJ1-2; TRBD1 might be the D (6 bases). This CDR3 has 15 amino acids. The V end was cut by 10 bases, the J end by 1 base, with 19 bases between. Per germline, CDR1 SGHAT and CDR2 FQNNGV. Partial CDR3 DNA: TGTGCCACCATAACCGGGACAAATCTTAACTATGGC. Amino acid sequence: CATITGTNLNYG. The whole CDR3 sequence is CATITGTNLNYGYTF. The complete variable domain, with remaining parts taken from reference TRBV11-2 and TRBJ1-2, reads EAGVAQSPRYKIIEKRQSVAFWCNPISGHATLYWYQQILGQGPKLLIQFQNNGVVDDSQLPKDRFSAERLKGVDSTLKIQPAKLEDSAVYLCATITGTNLNYGYTFGSGTRLTVV.

There are many counts of this clone. The read ends 3 residues early relative to the CDR3; the germline J gene fills the gap. This chain links TRBV4-2 with TRBJ2-5; the D gene is possibly TRBD1 (6 bases). Germline lookup yields CDR1 LGHNA and CDR2 YNFKEQ. The CDR3 runs to 17 residues. V lost 2 bases and J lost 0, with 16 bases in between. The CDR3 bases that were read are TGTGCCAGCAGCCAACCCGTTACAGGGCAGTACCAAGAGACC. Translation: CASSQPVTGQYQET. The full CDR3 is CASSQPVTGQYQETQYF.

This clone was seen at least ten times. The read ends 3 residues early relative to the CDR3; the germline J gene fills the gap. The chain has TRBV19 and TRBJ2-6; D not resolved. Germline loops: CDR1 LNHDA, CDR2 SQIVND (reference sequence). The CDR3 runs to 13 residues. V was shortened by 4 bases and J by 2 bases, with 3 bases between the two germline ends. The CDR3 protein is CASSRPGANVLTF. The sequenced part of the CDR3 DNA is TGTGCCAGTAGTAGGCCTGGGGCCAACGTC.

This clone was found many times. The read terminates 3 residues ahead of where the CDR3 ends, so the germline J gene completes it. This chain joins TRBV5-5 and TRBJ1-4; 9 nucleotides agree with TRBD1. The CDR3 sequence is 15 residues long. Germline loops: CDR1 SGHKS, CDR2 YYEKEE (reference sequence). Trimming removed 4 bases from V and 8 bases from J; junction bases left unmatched: 9. CDR3 sequence: CASSRPGTGREKLFF. Incomplete CDR3 DNA: TGTGCCAGCAGCCGACCCGGGACAGGGCGCGAAAAA.

This clone was detected many times. The CDR3 is cut off 3 residues early in the read; its end comes from the germline J gene. The chain couples TRBV19 to TRBJ1-6, with 9 bases lining up with TRBD1. This CDR3 is 14 amino acids long. Germline CDR1 and CDR2: LNHDA and SQIVND (reference sequence). The ends lost 7 bases at V and 9 bases at J; junction bases unmatched: 7. The covered CDR3 bases are TGTGCCAGTACCTCGACAGGGGGAGGTTCACCC. This translates into CASTSTGGGSP. The complete CDR3 reads CASTSTGGGSPLHF.

In its sample, this clone was seen many times. The sequence runs out 3 residues before the end of the CDR3; the remainder is reconstructed from the germline J gene. The chain uses TRBV20-1 and TRBJ2-1, with 8 bases lining up with TRBD2. The CDR3 is made up of 13 amino acids. The germline V gene encodes CDR1 DFQATT and CDR2 SNEGSKA (reference sequence). Trimming removed 6 bases from V and 8 bases from J; junction bases left unmatched: 9. Partial CDR3 DNA: TGCAGTGCCAGGAAGGTAGCGGGACATGAG. Translated, it gives CSARKVAGHE. The full CDR3 reads CSARKVAGHEQFF.

This clone has at least ten counts. CDR3 bases read: TGCGCCAGCAGATACGGGCACGGGACTAGCGGTACAGATACG. The encoded protein is CASRYGHGTSGTDT. The complete CDR3 protein is CASRYGHGTSGTDTQYF. The chain employs TRBV5-1 and TRBJ2-3; 11 bases map to TRBD2. The read ends 3 residues early relative to the CDR3; the germline J gene fills the gap. V lost 5 bases and J lost 3; bases outside the gene matches: 11. There are 17 residues in the CDR3. In germline, CDR1 is SGHRS, CDR2 YFSETQ.

This clone has ten or more counts. The CDR3 goes on 3 residues after the read ends, and that part is filled in from the germline J gene. This chain connects TRBV7-9 to TRBJ2-7; D is possibly TRBD1 (5 bases). CDR3 length: 15 amino acids. Trimming took off 5 bases at V and 3 bases at J, with 17 bases between the two ends. Germline CDR1 is SEHNR and CDR2 is FQNEAQ (reference sequence). CDR3 bases read: TGTGCCAGCAGCATAACCCAGGGTAGAGGCTACGAG. Protein: CASSITQGRGYE. Given in full, the CDR3 is CASSITQGRGYEQYF.

This clone was counted ten times or more. The DNA read from the CDR3 is TGTGCCAGCAGTTGGGGGACAGGGGGAGACTATGGC. Translated: CASSWGTGGDYG. The complete CDR3 sequence is CASSWGTGGDYGYTF. The chain is built from TRBV12-3 or TRBV12-4 and TRBJ1-2; 11 nucleotides agree with TRBD1. Read coverage stops 3 residues before the CDR3 terminus; the germline J gene supplies the remainder. V gave up 4 bases and J gave up 3 bases; unmatched junction bases: 4. The CDR3 contains 15 residues.

This clone was seen at least ten times. CDR3 bases read: TGCGCCAGCAGCTTGGGGGGCAGCACCTACGAG. Residues: CASSLGGSTYE. The full CDR3 protein is CASSLGGSTYEQYF. This chain uses TRBV5-1 with TRBJ2-7; D is possibly TRBD1 (5 bases). The CDR3 end falls 3 residues outside the read, so it is completed with the germline J gene. CDR1 and CDR2 (germline): SGHRS, YFSETQ. The CDR3 contains 14 residues. V lost 0 bases, J lost 2 bases, and 9 bases lay in between.

There are many counts of this clone. The read finishes 3 residues shy of the CDR3 end, and the germline J gene is used to complete it. The chain joins TRBV5-4 to TRBJ2-5; TRBD1 agrees at 7 bases. The CDR3 is 15 residues long. Unmatched junction bases numbered 8, after V lost 5 bases and J lost 1 base. Per germline, CDR1 SGHNT and CDR2 YYREEE (reference sequence). This chain's CDR3 is CASRGDRAFQETQYF. The sequenced CDR3 bases are TGTGCCAGCAGGGGTGACAGGGCGTTCCAAGAGACC.

This clone was seen many times. The read is 3 residues too short to cover the CDR3 end, so that end is filled in from the germline J gene. The gene calls are TRBV28 and TRBJ2-7, with TRBD2 identical over 7 bases. The V gene end was trimmed by 8 bases and the J gene end by 4 bases; junction bases not matched to a gene: 11. Germline CDR1 reads MDHEN; CDR2 reads SYDVKM. The CDR3 extends over 14 amino acids. The covered CDR3 bases are TGTGCCAGCTCACCGGCCGGGAGGACATACGAG. Its protein product is CASSPAGRTYE. The full CDR3 protein reads CASSPAGRTYEQYF.

This clone was detected many times. Sequencing ends 3 residues short of the CDR3 end; the germline J gene provides the rest. This chain joins TRBV14 and TRBJ2-7, with 8 bases identical to TRBD1. Germline CDR1 SGHDN, CDR2 FVKESK. The CDR3 has 19 residues. J gave up 4 bases and V 0 bases, and 17 bases lay outside the gene matches. CDR3 residues: CASSQDLGDRPPGSYEQYF. Partial CDR3 DNA: TGTGCCAGCAGCCAAGATCTGGGGGACAGGCCCCCTGGATCGTACGAG.

In its sample, this clone was seen many times. The sequenced fragment ends 3 residues before the CDR3 boundary, so the rest is inferred from the germline J gene. This rearrangement joins TRBV18 to TRBJ1-2; 8 nucleotides line up with TRBD1. Per the germline V gene, CDR1 is KGHSH and CDR2 is LQKENI. CDR3 size: 14 residues. Partial CDR3 DNA: TGTGCCAGCTCACCCCAGGACAGGGCGGAAGGC. Protein product: CASSPQDRAEG. The whole CDR3 protein reads CASSPQDRAEGYTF.

This clone was detected many times. CDR3 bases read: TGTGCCACCACGCGGGGGGTTATGGAGACC. This sequence encodes CATTRGVMET. The entire CDR3 is CATTRGVMETQYF. The chain is built from TRBV2 and TRBJ2-5, with 8 bases fitting TRBD2. The CDR3 end falls 3 residues outside the read, so it is completed with the germline J gene. From germline, CDR1 is SNHLY and CDR2 FYNNEI. Germline trimming cut 10 bases from V and 5 bases from J; bases unmatched to any gene: 9. This CDR3 has 13 amino acids.

This clone has a count of ten or more. The read terminates 3 residues before the CDR3 end, so the remaining end is supplied by the germline J gene. V and J are TRBV12-3 or TRBV12-4 and TRBJ1-5; possibly TRBD1 for D (5 bases). V lost 5 bases, J lost 5 bases, and 19 bases lay in between. This CDR3 comprises 16 residues. Partial CDR3 DNA: TGTGCCAGCAGTCCGTCCTTTGGGGGGTCGGATCAGCCC. Translating gives CASSPSFGGSDQP. The CDR3 in its entirety is CASSPSFGGSDQPQHF.